The rows below give T cell receptor beta chains drawn from one sample of a study of blood T cell repertoires in COVID-19. TCRdb's table, derived via immunoSEQ multiplex PCR, lists solely in-frame clones and lacks some. Of around 300,000 clones detected, 89% appear once; the ten largest clones hold about 2%. Sequenced: PBMCs or T cells enriched from blood (not recorded which). The origin of the receptors is a woman aged 60-75 years who had recovered from COVID-19. The CDR3 runs from the conserved cysteine through the conserved F or W. Each record gives: D gene, V gene, clone size, J gene, CDR3 DNA, CDR3 protein. D genes are given only for firm matches. The size field is filled for only some rows; it gives once, few, many or a size class.

NA	TRBV7-9	NA	TRBJ1-1	TGTGCCAGCAGCCCCCCCGCCGGAGGTGAAGCTTTCTTT	CASSPPAGGEAFF
NA	TRBV23-1	once	TRBJ2-2	TGCGCCAGCAGTCATCTGGACACACAAGAGAACACCGGGGAGCTGTTTTTT	CASSHLDTQENTGELFF
NA	TRBV5-1	once	TRBJ2-5	TGCGCCAGCAGCTTGGGACTACCCCCCTTCCAAGAGACCCAGTACTTC	CASSLGLPPFQETQYF
NA	TRBV7-8	NA	TRBJ1-5	TGTGCCAGCAGCTTCCAGGGGTCTAGCAATCAGCCCCAGCATTTT	CASSFQGSSNQPQHF
NA	TRBV11-3	NA	TRBJ2-1	TGTGCCAGCAGCTTATACCGGGAGTTGGAGCAGTTCTTC	CASSLYRELEQFF
NA	TRBV4-1	NA	TRBJ1-4	TGCGCCAGTCGGACACACCTAACTAATGAAAAACTGTTTTTT	CASRTHLTNEKLFF
TRBD2	TRBV7-9	NA	TRBJ2-1	TGTGCCACCAAGACTAGCGGGGGCGGGGATGAGCAGTTCTTC	CATKTSGGGDEQFF
NA	TRBV18	NA	TRBJ1-1	TGTGCCAGCTCACCGGCGACAGCTGAAGCTTTCTTT	CASSPATAEAFF
TRBD1	TRBV19	few	TRBJ2-3	TGTGCCAGTAAGGGGACAGGGCTCTCAGATACGCAGTATTTT	CASKGTGLSDTQYF
NA	TRBV7-2	NA	TRBJ2-2	TGTGCCAGCAGCTCGGGACTGCCCCTGAGGACCGGGGAGCTGTTTTTT	CASSSGLPLRTGELFF